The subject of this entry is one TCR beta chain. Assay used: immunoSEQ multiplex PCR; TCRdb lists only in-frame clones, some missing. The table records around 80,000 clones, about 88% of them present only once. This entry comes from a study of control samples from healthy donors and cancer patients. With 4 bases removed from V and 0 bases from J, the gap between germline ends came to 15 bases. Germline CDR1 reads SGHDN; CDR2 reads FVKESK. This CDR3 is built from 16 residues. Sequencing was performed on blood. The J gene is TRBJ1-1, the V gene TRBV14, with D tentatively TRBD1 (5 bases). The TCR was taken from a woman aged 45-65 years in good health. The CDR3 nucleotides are TGTGCCAGCAGCCTACTTAGGGGACGGGTGAACACTGAAGCTTTCTTT. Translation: CASSLLRGRVNTEAFF.